This T cell receptor beta chain is from a study of cytomegalovirus exposure and HLA in healthy donors. Points from the study as a whole: An observed cluster of highly shared sequence variants was recorded as a likely sequencing artifact. Links to common viral pathogens appeared, in a later analysis, for several of the most significant clusters.

A multiplex PCR was run with 60 Vbeta primers and 13 Jbeta primers. The table came from immunoSEQ multiplex PCR; TCRdb's copy has only in-frame clones and leaves some out. This sample has approximately 150,000 clones; about four fifths occur once, and the top ten carry 4.8%. Germline V CDR1 and CDR2: SEHNR, FQNEAQ (reference sequence). The V end was cut by 0 bases, the J end by 8 bases, with 8 bases between. The CDR3 spans 13 residues. Of note for this clone: Its matching antigen is unknown.

The receptor's source is a man younger than 35 in good health and CMV-seronegative. Material for sequencing was PBMCs. This chain uses TRBV7-9 with TRBJ2-1; the D gene is possibly TRBD1 (5 bases). The CDR3 sequence is CASSLAQGYEQFF. The CDR3 bases are TGTGCCAGCAGCTTAGCCCAGGGATATGAGCAGTTCTTC.